These T cell receptor beta chains were read from a single sample in a study of blood T cell repertoires in COVID-19. The data were produced by immunoSEQ multiplex PCR, yet TCRdb's version contains in-frame clones alone and is incomplete. This table holds about 400,000 clones, approximately 91% found once. Sequencing was carried out using PBMCs or T cells enriched from blood (not recorded which). The receptors were gathered from a woman in her thirties or forties with acute COVID-19. CDR3s include the opening cysteine and the closing phenylalanine or tryptophan. The D gene is left open where the match is weak. Expanded clones get a size class; other rows say once, few or many, or leave the size out.

d_gene	j_gene	v_gene	abundance	CDR3nt	CDR3aa
TRBD2	TRBJ2-5	TRBV4-1	-	TGCGCCAGCAGCCGCCTGGGGGCTAGCGGGGGTCGTCAAGAGACCCAGTACTTC	CASSRLGASGGRQETQYF
-	TRBJ2-3	TRBV18	-	TGTGCCAGCTCACCACAATCGCGCTCCTACACAGATACGCAGTATTTT	CASSPQSRSYTDTQYF
-	TRBJ1-1	TRBV30	-	TGTGCCTGGAGCGCAAATAACAGGGAAGCTTTCTTT	CAWSANNREAFF
-	TRBJ1-5	TRBV7-9	once	TGTGCCAGCAGCTTACCGGGGAACCAGCCCCAGCATTTT	CASSLPGNQPQHF
TRBD1	TRBJ1-4	TRBV10-1	-	TGCGCCAGCAGTGAGTCCAGGGGGCAGTGGGAAAAACTGTTTTTT	CASSESRGQWEKLFF
-	TRBJ1-1	TRBV11-2	-	TGTGCCAGCAAGGGGGAAAGGGACCGTTTGACTGAAGCTTTCTTT	CASKGERDRLTEAFF
TRBD1	TRBJ1-1	TRBV5-1	-	TGCGCCAGCAGCTTGAGGCAGGGGGCTCGGACTGAAGCTTTCTTT	CASSLRQGARTEAFF
-	TRBJ1-3	TRBV7-8	-	TGTGCCAGCAGCTTAGCCGGGGATGCTCCTGGAAACACCATATATTTT	CASSLAGDAPGNTIYF
TRBD2	TRBJ2-1	TRBV15	-	TGTGCCACCAGCAGAGATCGGGGGAGGGCCTACAATGAGCAGTTCTTC	CATSRDRGRAYNEQFF
TRBD1	TRBJ2-1	TRBV7-8	-	TGTGCCAGCAGCTTAGACGGACAGGGCTATGAGCAGTTCTTC	CASSLDGQGYEQFF
TRBD2	TRBJ2-1	TRBV3-1/TRBV3-2	-	TGTGCCAGCAGGACTAGCGGGGCTTTGGATGAGCAGTTCTTC	CASRTSGALDEQFF
-	TRBJ2-7	TRBV14	-	TGTGCCAGCAGCCAAGAATTGGTCAGGGCCTACGAGCAGTACTTC	CASSQELVRAYEQYF
-	TRBJ2-3	TRBV21-1	-	TGTGCCAGCAGCAAATCTAGCGGCCTCACAGATACGCAGTATTTT	CASSKSSGLTDTQYF
-	TRBJ2-7	TRBV19	few	TGTGCCAGTAGTATATTAGGGGCGCAGGGAGAGCAGTACTTC	CASSILGAQGEQYF